The source of this T cell receptor beta chain is a study of T cells in localized non-small cell lung cancer. In this sample, this clone is large. Its antigen is currently unknown. Produced via immunoSEQ multiplex PCR; TCRdb's table is partial and in-frame only. The data hold about 4,400 clones, with roughly 21% observed a single time. General study points: Uninvolved nearby lung showed the greatest T cell clonality, exceeding that found in tumor. Turning up in adjacent lung were a median approximately 60 of the top 100 tumor clones.

Per the germline V gene, CDR1 is LNHDA and CDR2 is SQIVND (reference sequence). The CDR3 runs 15 residues. The ends were cut back, 0 bases at V and 9 bases at J, with 15 bases in the middle. The starting material was lung tumor tissue, obtained before any cancer treatment. This receptor was taken from a female donor older than 55 with stage I lung adenocarcinoma. The chain couples TRBV19 to TRBJ2-1; D is perhaps TRBD2 (5 bases). The CDR3 nucleotides are TGTGCCAGTAGTATAGATCCTGCTAGCTTGGGTGAGCAGTTCTTC. Translation: CASSIDPASLGEQFF.